This T cell receptor beta chain was identified in a study of blood T cell repertoires in COVID-19. Background on the study: Some COVID-19 samples were acute and others convalescent; all came from the United States, Italy and Spain. T cells, B-cell-depleted T cells, or PBMCs supplied cDNA or gDNA.

In the study's own analysis: Reference gene primers were amplified, and this amplification served to estimate nucleated cell counts. Measured with immunoSEQ multiplex PCR; TCRdb has only the in-frame clones, and not every one. The V and J calls and clone size are taken from that table; D and trimming were inferred from the DNA. The table has 35,000 to 50,000 clones, over 65% seen once. The CDR3 sequence is 16 residues long. Trimming removed 4 bases at V and 0 bases at J, with 12 bases between. Per the germline V gene, CDR1 is SGHAT and CDR2 is FQNNGV. The rearrangement links TRBV11-2 to TRBJ1-4; no reliable D call. The sequence came from a man aged 50-60 years with active or convalescent COVID-19. Sequenced sample: peripheral blood. The CDR3 is CASSSPRSATNEKLFF. The CDR3 nucleotides read TGTGCCAGCAGCTCCCCTCGGTCTGCAACTAATGAAAAACTGTTTTTT.